The rows below give T cell receptor beta chains drawn from one sample of a study of control samples from healthy donors and cancer patients. The data were produced by immunoSEQ multiplex PCR, yet TCRdb's version contains in-frame clones alone and is incomplete. The sample has about 130,000 clones, around 90% seen once; the top ten hold about 2.7%. Material for sequencing was blood. The receptor source for this set is a man aged 35 to 55 in good health. CDR3s include the opening cysteine and the closing phenylalanine or tryptophan. The D gene is left open where the match is weak. Some rows have no size entry. The others give once, few or many, or a class for an expanded clone.

>TRBJ2-4|few|TRBV5-1|-
TGCGCCAGCAGCCTATCAGGGATTCCAGGCAAAAACATTCAGTACTTC
CASSLSGIPGKNIQYF
>TRBJ2-1|-|TRBV2|-
TGTGCCAGCAGTGATGGTGTAAAGGTTACGGGAAATGAGCAGTTCTTC
CASSDGVKVTGNEQFF
>TRBJ2-5|once|TRBV27|TRBD1
TGTGCCAGCAGTTTCCGGACAGGGGACCCCAGGGAGACCCAGTACTTC
CASSFRTGDPRETQYF
>TRBJ2-5|-|TRBV7-3|-
TGTGCCAGCACCCCTCCTTGGACGGAAGAGACCCAGTACTTC
CASTPPWTEETQYF
>TRBJ2-5|-|TRBV18|-
TGTGCCAGCTCACCACCGCACCCGGCCAACTTCGAGACCCAGTACTTC
CASSPPHPANFETQYF
>TRBJ1-3|-|TRBV5-1|-
TGCGCCAGCAGCTTGGCGGGGGGAGTCTCTGGAAACACCATATATTTT
CASSLAGGVSGNTIYF
>TRBJ1-2|-|TRBV6-2/TRBV6-3|TRBD1
TGTGCCAGCAGTTACCCAGGGACAGTTAACTATGGCTACACCTTC
CASSYPGTVNYGYTF
>TRBJ2-5|-|TRBV7-9|-
TGTGCCAGCAGCTATACGACAGCGAGAGAGACCCAGTACTTC
CASSYTTARETQYF
>TRBJ2-5|-|TRBV15|-
TGTGCCACCAGCAGAGATCCCGGGGCGTTAGAGACCCAGTACTTC
CATSRDPGALETQYF
>TRBJ2-2|-|TRBV5-4|TRBD1
TGTGCCAGCAGCCCTGGACAGGGGGCAGTCGGGGAGCTGTTTTTT
CASSPGQGAVGELFF
>TRBJ2-7|once|TRBV10-3|TRBD2
TGTGCCAGCTCTAGCGGGGGCCCCTACGAGCAGTACTTC
CASSSGGPYEQYF
>TRBJ1-1|-|TRBV28|-
TGTGCCAGCAGTTTACCGGGCAGGATGAACACTGAAGCTTTCTTT
CASSLPGRMNTEAFF
>TRBJ2-7|-|TRBV12-3/TRBV12-4|-
TGTGCCAGCAGTTTTAGGCACGAGCAGTACTTC
CASSFRHEQYF
>TRBJ2-2|-|TRBV5-1|-
TGCGCCAGCAAGTTTCCCTCGCATGGCACCGGGGAGCTGTTTTTT
CASKFPSHGTGELFF
>TRBJ1-1|-|TRBV4-1|-
TGCGCCAGCAGCACTCGACAGGCGATGAACACTGAAGCTTTCTTT
CASSTRQAMNTEAFF
>TRBJ1-2|-|TRBV5-5|TRBD1
TGTGCCAGCAGCGCGGGGAACAGGGGAAATAGTGGCTACACCTTC
CASSAGNRGNSGYTF
>TRBJ1-1|-|TRBV12-3/TRBV12-4|-
TGTGCCAGCAGTTGGGGCATGAACACTGAAGCTTTCTTT
CASSWGMNTEAFF
>TRBJ1-3|-|TRBV2|-
TGTGCCAGCAGTGTTAACCGGGATGCCGGAAACACCATATATTTT
CASSVNRDAGNTIYF
>TRBJ1-2|-|TRBV30|-
TGTGCCTGGAAACAGAACTATGGCTACACCTTC
CAWKQNYGYTF
>TRBJ2-2|-|TRBV12-3/TRBV12-4|-
TGTGCCAGCAGGGCAGGTGGCGGCGGGGAGCCGTTTTTT
CASRAGGGGEPFF
>TRBJ2-7|once|TRBV11-2|-
TGTGCCAGCAGCCCATACTGGGACGGGTACTACGAGCAGTACTTC
CASSPYWDGYYEQYF
>TRBJ2-3|-|TRBV12-3/TRBV12-4|-
TGTGCCAGCAGTTTAGGTGGAGATACGCAGTATTTT
CASSLGGDTQYF
>TRBJ2-1|-|TRBV3-1/TRBV3-2|TRBD2
TGTGCCAGCAGGGGGACTAGCGGGGGGCCGCAGCAGTTCTTC
CASRGTSGGPQQFF
>TRBJ1-2|-|TRBV29-1|TRBD1
TGCAGCGTTGAAAAAGGGACAGGGAGAAAATATGGCTACACCTTC
CSVEKGTGRKYGYTF
>TRBJ1-3|-|TRBV18|-
TGTGCCAGCCTTGACCCGGCCGTTGGAAACACCATATATTTT
CASLDPAVGNTIYF
>TRBJ2-1|-|TRBV2|-
TGTGCCAGTGATTGGGGGGATGGACACAATGAGCAGTTCTTC
CASDWGDGHNEQFF
>TRBJ2-4|-|TRBV3-1/TRBV3-2|-
TGTGCCAGCAGCCCCCCGGGGGCGGCCAAAAACATTCAGTACTTC
CASSPPGAAKNIQYF
>TRBJ2-2|-|TRBV3-1/TRBV3-2|-
TGTGCCGTAGGAAGGGTAGTTATGGGGACCGGGGAGCTGTTTTTT
CAVGRVVMGTGELFF
>TRBJ1-1|once|TRBV13|-
TGTGCCAGCAGCTTAGGTGCGGGGTTCACTGAAGCTTTCTTT
CASSLGAGFTEAFF
>TRBJ2-7|once|TRBV7-2|-
TGTGCCAGCAGCTTTGCGGTAACCTACGAGCAGTACTTC
CASSFAVTYEQYF
>TRBJ1-2|-|TRBV7-2|TRBD1
TGTGCCAGCAGCTTATCACAGGGGGTGAACTTTAACTATGGCTACACCTTC
CASSLSQGVNFNYGYTF
>TRBJ2-7|-|TRBV3-1/TRBV3-2|TRBD2
TGTGCCAGCAGCCGCCGCCTGGGACTAGCGGGGGATACATCCTACGAGCAGTACTTC
CASSRRLGLAGDTSYEQYF
>TRBJ1-1|-|TRBV7-9|TRBD1
TGTGCCAGCAGCTTTGATTCGACAGGGGTGGACACTGAAGCTTTCTTT
CASSFDSTGVDTEAFF
>TRBJ2-1|once|TRBV9|-
TGTGCCAGCAGCCCTGATCCTGGGGGAACTACAGGTGAGCAGTTCTTC
CASSPDPGGTTGEQFF
>TRBJ1-5|-|TRBV11-2|-
TGTGCCAGCAGCTTTAATAGGGGGTCTCAGCCCCAGCATTTT
CASSFNRGSQPQHF
>TRBJ2-1|-|TRBV29-1|-
TGCAGCGTTGAATCCGGGGTTAATGAGCAGTTCTTC
CSVESGVNEQFF
>TRBJ2-7|once|TRBV13|-
TGTGCCAGCAGCTTAGGCTTCAACAGGGAATTGTACGAGCAGTACTTC
CASSLGFNRELYEQYF
>TRBJ2-7|-|TRBV18|-
TGTGCCAGCTCGTTTACGGAGGGGAAAGGCGAGCAGTACTTC
CASSFTEGKGEQYF
>TRBJ1-3|-|TRBV5-1|-
TGCGCCAGCAGCTTGGGTGGGGAAAACACCATATATTTT
CASSLGGENTIYF
>TRBJ1-5|-|TRBV18|-
TGTGCCAGCTCACCACGGGCCGCTGGGCCCCAGCATTTT
CASSPRAAGPQHF
>TRBJ2-2|-|TRBV19|-
TGTGCCAGCCTAAAACAGGGGACTAGCGGGGAGCTGTTTTTT
CASLKQGTSGELFF
>TRBJ1-1|-|TRBV18|-
TGTGCCAGCTCCCGGGAGGGCGACACTGAAGCTTTCTTT
CASSREGDTEAFF
>TRBJ1-4|-|TRBV5-1|-
TGCGCCAGCAGTAGCGGTACTAATGAAAAACTGTTTTTT
CASSSGTNEKLFF
>TRBJ2-2|-|TRBV2|-
TGTGCCAGCCTTACAGGTGCTAACACCGGGGAGCTGTTTTTT
CASLTGANTGELFF
>TRBJ1-2|-|TRBV2|TRBD1
TGTGCCAGTAGGGTTTTGGGGACAGGCCTTCTAATGGATGGCTACACCTTC
CASRVLGTGLLMDGYTF
>TRBJ1-3|-|TRBV6-6|TRBD1
TGTGCCAGCAGCCCCCGACAGGGTCTCTTTGGAAACACCATATATTTT
CASSPRQGLFGNTIYF
>TRBJ2-1|-|TRBV6-5|TRBD2
TGTGCCAGCAGAGCCGGGACTAGCGGCTACAATGAGCAGTTCTTC
CASRAGTSGYNEQFF
>TRBJ1-2|-|TRBV5-1|TRBD1
TGCGCCAGCAGCAGGACAGGGGTGGATGGCTACACCTTC
CASSRTGVDGYTF